Following are 21 T cell receptor beta chains from one sample sequenced in a study of human T cells and chemical hapten exposure. TCRdb re-called the RACE reads through MiXCR, storing one row per CDR3 protein. In the table there are over 300,000 distinct CDR3 sequences, 4.5% to 6% of which are singletons. Time point specified: pre-sensitization, week 0. Treatment: therapeutic diphenylcyclopropenone sensitization with weekly scalp DPC. The source material was whole blood, sampled in connection with sensitization to the hapten diphenylcyclopropenone (DPC). The receptors here all came from a woman in her fifties or sixties with alopecia areata. Some clones in this sample may be carry-over from other donors' samples.

The genes are TRBV30 and TRBJ2-7; D is unresolved. V lost 1 base and J lost 4, with 11 bases in between. This CDR3 spans 13 amino acids. Germline V gene sequence: CDR1 GTSNPN, CDR2 SVGIG (reference sequence). CDR3 sequence: CAWSGDLNYEQYF. The CDR3 bases are TGTGCCTGGAGTGGGGATCTAAATTACGAGCAGTACTTC.

The chain joins TRBV3-1 to TRBJ1-3; the D gene is possibly TRBD1 (5 bases). The CDR3 spans 14 residues. CDR1 and CDR2 from the germline V gene are LGHDT and YNNKEL (reference sequence). The germline V and J ends were trimmed by 1 base and 7 bases, with 11 bases remaining between them. The CDR3 DNA is TGTGCCAGCAGCCAAGGCGGGGGACGGAACACCATATATTTT. Its protein product is CASSQGGGRNTIYF. The variable domain in full, completed from reference TRBV3-1 and TRBJ1-3, reads DTAVSQTPKYLVTQMGNDKSIKCEQNLGHDTMYWYKQDSKKFLKIMFSYNNKELIINETVPNRFSPKSPDKAHLNLHINSLELGDSAVYFCASSQGGGRNTIYFGEGSWLTVV.

This clonotype appeared many times. V is TRBV9 and J is TRBJ2-3; 7 nucleotides align to TRBD2. V trimming: 4 bases; J trimming: 0 bases; junction bases outside the gene matches: 8. The germline CDR1 and CDR2 sequences are SGDLS and YYNGEE. The CDR3 runs to 16 residues. In DNA, the CDR3 is TGTGCCAGCAGCCCAGAAGCGGGGCATAGCACAGATACGCAGTATTTT. Translating it yields CASSPEAGHSTDTQYF.

This clonotype showed up many times. This chain joins TRBV12-3 or TRBV12-4 and TRBJ2-3, with D hard to call. There are 14 residues in the CDR3. V lost 4 bases to trimming and J lost 4 bases, with 12 bases between them. In nucleotides, the CDR3 is TGTGCCAGCAGTTCCCCCGCTAGGCCAGATACGCAGTATTTT. Residues: CASSSPARPDTQYF.

This clonotype showed up many times. The genes are TRBV20-1 and TRBJ1-5; D remains ambiguous. CDR1 and CDR2 (germline): DFQATT, SNEGSKA (reference sequence). This CDR3 comprises 15 residues. V lost 6 bases and J 0 bases, leaving 15 bases between the germline ends. DNA for the CDR3: TGCAGTGCAACCTCCTCGCCGGATAGCAATCAGCCCCAGCATTTT. As protein: CSATSSPDSNQPQHF.

There are a few counts of this clonotype. J is TRBJ1-1 and V is TRBV29-1; D ambiguous. The CDR3 runs 13 residues. With 7 bases removed from V and 10 bases from J, the gap between germline ends came to 22 bases. Germline lookup yields CDR1 SQVTM and CDR2 ANQGSEA. The CDR3 bases are TGCAGCGCGGTAACTGGGTCTCTCCTGTCAGCTTTCTTT. This translates into CSAVTGSLLSAFF.

This clonotype came up many times. The chain links TRBV4-1 to TRBJ2-1, with 14 bases that match TRBD2. V gave up 5 bases and J gave up 9 bases; unmatched junction bases: 6. The CDR3 loop spans 15 amino acids. Germline CDR1 and CDR2: MGHRA and YSYEKL. The CDR3 sequence: CASSAGLAGGSEQFF. The CDR3 DNA sequence: TGCGCCAGCAGCGCTGGACTAGCGGGAGGTAGTGAGCAGTTCTTC.

V is TRBV9 and J is TRBJ2-2, with D possibly matching TRBD1 (5 bases). The CDR3 covers 16 residues. In germline, CDR1 is SGDLS, CDR2 YYNGEE. The germline V and J ends were trimmed by 1 base and 3 bases, with 13 bases remaining between them. CDR3 sequence: CASSVPTGSHTGELFF. CDR3 nucleotide sequence: TGTGCCAGCAGCGTACCAACAGGCTCTCACACCGGGGAGCTGTTTTTT.

In this sample, this clonotype turned up many times. The V call is TRBV28, the J call TRBJ2-4; the match to TRBD1 covers 7 bases. Germline CDR1 reads MDHEN; CDR2 reads SYDVKM. V was pared by 5 bases and J by 3 bases, with 7 bases of the junction left unmatched. The CDR3 has 15 amino acids. The CDR3 sequence: CASSLNTGDKNIQYF. In DNA form, the CDR3 reads TGTGCCAGCAGTCTAAATACAGGGGACAAAAACATTCAGTACTTC.

The chain carries TRBV29-1 and TRBJ1-1; D is unclear. V was trimmed by 7 bases and J by 1 base, leaving 16 bases between them. Germline CDR1 reads SQVTM; CDR2 reads ANQGSEA. The CDR3 extends over 14 amino acids. CDR3 sequence reads: CSGMDVGRNTEAFF. DNA of the CDR3: TGCAGCGGGATGGACGTAGGGAGGAACACTGAAGCTTTCTTT. Complete variable domain (other parts from reference TRBV29-1 and TRBJ1-1): SAVISQKPSRDICQRGTSLTIQCQVDSQVTMMFWYRQQPGQSLTLIATANQGSEATYESGFVIDKFPISRPNLTFSTLTVSNMSPEDSSIYLCSGMDVGRNTEAFFGQGTRLTVV.

This clonotype appeared many times. This chain connects TRBV7-9 to TRBJ1-2, with D possibly TRBD1 on 5 matching bases. Trimming cost V 1 base and J 8 bases, with 11 bases left between them. The CDR3 loop spans 13 amino acids. CDR1 is SEHNR and CDR2 is FQNEAQ in the germline V gene (reference sequence). This CDR3 reads CASSLGQLEGYTF. CDR3 in DNA: TGTGCCAGCAGCTTAGGACAGCTGGAAGGCTACACCTTC.

This clonotype was seen only a few times. The chain has TRBV12-3 or TRBV12-4 and TRBJ2-5, with 7 bases fitting TRBD2. This CDR3 is 13 amino acids long. With 6 bases clipped from V and 7 bases from J, the junction kept 8 bases outside the gene matches. The CDR3 protein is CASSPWGEGTQYF. In nucleotides, the CDR3 is TGTGCCAGCAGCCCGTGGGGGGAGGGGACCCAGTACTTC.

The V call is TRBV28, the J call TRBJ2-2; D possibly corresponds to TRBD1 (6 bases). This CDR3 comprises 15 residues. V was cut by 6 bases and J by 6 bases, with 17 bases left in between. CDR1 is MDHEN and CDR2 is SYDVKM in the germline V gene. CDR3 sequence (DNA): TGTGCCAGCAGCCCCTTTAGGGGGAGCGCCGGGGAGCTGTTTTTT. This codes for CASSPFRGSAGELFF.

This clonotype was detected a few times. The rearrangement uses TRBV5-4 and TRBJ1-3, with a weak D call TRBD1 (6 bases). CDR1 is SGHNT and CDR2 is YYREEE in the germline V gene (reference sequence). The CDR3 has 15 amino acids. The ends were cut back, 4 bases at V and 2 bases at J, with 13 bases in the middle. Here the CDR3 DNA reads TGTGCCAGCAGCCTAGTAGAGGGGGCTGGAAACACCATATATTTT. This translates into CASSLVEGAGNTIYF.

In nucleotides, the CDR3 is TGCAGTGCTATTCTACAAGTGAATAGGGAGGGGTTTAACTATGGCTACACCTTC. It is translated as CSAILQVNREGFNYGYTF. The rearrangement joins TRBV20-1 to TRBJ1-2, with D possibly being TRBD1 (5 bases). V dropped 4 bases and J dropped 1 base, with 25 bases sitting between them. The CDR3 is 18 amino acids. CDR1 DFQATT and CDR2 SNEGSKA come from the germline V gene (reference sequence).

This clonotype was observed at least ten times. The chain uses TRBV3-1 and TRBJ1-1; D is undetermined. The germline V gene has CDR1 LGHDT and CDR2 YNNKEL (reference sequence). Trimming removed 5 bases at V and 5 bases at J, with 12 bases between. CDR3 length: 13 residues. Written as DNA, the CDR3 is TGTGCCAGCAGCAGGGAGGGTTATACTGAAGCTTTCTTT. As protein: CASSREGYTEAFF.

This clonotype was found many times. This chain links TRBV10-2 with TRBJ2-7; unclear D gene. Trimming took off 6 bases at V and 3 bases at J, with 6 bases between the two ends. Germline CDR1 reads WSHSY; CDR2 reads SAAADI. The CDR3 runs to 11 residues. Written as DNA, the CDR3 is TGCGCCAGCAGCCCCGACTACGAGCAGTACTTC. This codes for CASSPDYEQYF.

This clonotype was counted many times. This chain joins TRBV7-9 and TRBJ2-3, with 7 positions matching TRBD2. The CDR3 is 14 residues long. Unmatched junction bases numbered 5, after V lost 8 bases and J lost 0 bases. Germline V gene lookup returns CDR1 SEHNR and CDR2 FQNEAQ (reference sequence). The CDR3 DNA sequence: TGTGCCAGCCAAGGGACTACTAGCACAGATACGCAGTATTTT. Its protein product is CASQGTTSTDTQYF.

This clonotype occurred many times. J is TRBJ2-2 and V is TRBV12-3 or TRBV12-4; TRBD2 matches 13 bases. This CDR3 has 17 amino acids. V shed 7 bases, J shed 2 bases, and the junction held 7 bases outside the gene matches. CDR3 protein: CASIRTSGGPNTGELFF. DNA of the CDR3: TGTGCCAGCATCAGGACTAGCGGGGGTCCAAACACCGGGGAGCTGTTTTTT.

This clonotype has more than one count but fewer than ten. V and J are TRBV7-6 and TRBJ1-1, with TRBD1 matching over 9 bases. This CDR3 spans 18 amino acids. Germline V gene sequence: CDR1 SGHVS, CDR2 FNYEAQ. Losses at the gene ends were 3 bases for V and 0 bases for J; bases not matched to a gene: 11. CDR3 nucleotide sequence: TGTGCCAGCAGCTTGGGTTCCGGGACAGGGATAATGAACACTGAAGCTTTCTTT. Protein sequence: CASSLGSGTGIMNTEAFF.

At least ten counts were recorded for this clonotype. The chain carries TRBV29-1 and TRBJ2-5; D is perhaps TRBD2 (6 bases). CDR1 and CDR2 from the germline V gene are SQVTM and ANQGSEA. V was pared by 1 base and J by 4 bases, with 7 bases between. The CDR3 spans 12 residues. The CDR3 spells CSVEGGGETQYF. In DNA form, the CDR3 reads TGCAGCGTTGAAGGGGGAGGAGAGACCCAGTACTTC. Full variable domain (outside the CDR3, taken from reference TRBV29-1 and TRBJ2-5): SAVISQKPSRDICQRGTSLTIQCQVDSQVTMMFWYRQQPGQSLTLIATANQGSEATYESGFVIDKFPISRPNLTFSTLTVSNMSPEDSSIYLCSVEGGGETQYFGPGTRLLVL.